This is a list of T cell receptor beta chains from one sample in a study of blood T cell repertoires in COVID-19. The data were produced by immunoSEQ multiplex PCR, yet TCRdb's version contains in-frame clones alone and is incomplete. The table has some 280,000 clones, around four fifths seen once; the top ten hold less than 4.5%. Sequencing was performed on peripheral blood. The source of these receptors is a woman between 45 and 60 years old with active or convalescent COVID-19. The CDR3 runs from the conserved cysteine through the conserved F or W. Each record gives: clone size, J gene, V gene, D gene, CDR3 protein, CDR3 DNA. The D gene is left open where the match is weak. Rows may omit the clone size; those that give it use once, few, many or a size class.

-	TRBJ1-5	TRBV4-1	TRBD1	CASSQRQGDQPQHF	TGCGCCAGCAGCCAACGACAGGGGGACCAGCCCCAGCATTTT
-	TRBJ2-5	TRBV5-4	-	CASSLPSGGGHQETQYF	TGTGCCAGCAGCTTGCCTTCGGGTGGGGGCCACCAAGAGACCCAGTACTTC
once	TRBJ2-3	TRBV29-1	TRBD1	CSVRTGGRDTQYF	TGCAGCGTTAGGACAGGGGGAAGAGATACGCAGTATTTT
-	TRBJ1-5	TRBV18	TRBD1	CASSRQGDQPQHF	TGTGCCAGCTCCCGACAGGGGGATCAGCCCCAGCATTTT
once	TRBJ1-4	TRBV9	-	CASSVGSGKLFF	TGTGCCAGCAGCGTAGGGTCGGGAAAACTGTTTTTT
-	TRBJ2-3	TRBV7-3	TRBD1	CASSTGGNTQYF	TGTGCCAGCAGTACAGGGGGCAATACGCAGTATTTT
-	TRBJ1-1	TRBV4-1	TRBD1	CASSQTGTGGTEAFF	TGCGCCAGCAGCCAAACCGGGACAGGGGGAACTGAAGCTTTCTTT
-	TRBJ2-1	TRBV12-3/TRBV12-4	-	CASSYLLESTRFF	TGTGCCAGCAGCTACCTACTCGAAAGTACGCGGTTCTTC
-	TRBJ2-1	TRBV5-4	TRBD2	CASSNTSGTSYNEQFF	TGTGCCAGCAGCAATACTAGCGGGACCTCCTACAATGAGCAGTTCTTC
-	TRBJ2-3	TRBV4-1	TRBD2	CASSQDRGLGDTQYF	TGCGCCAGCAGCCAAGACCGTGGACTAGGCGATACGCAGTATTTT
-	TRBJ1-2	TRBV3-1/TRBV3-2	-	CASSQYDWSYTF	TGTGCCAGCAGCCAATACGACTGGTCCTACACCTTC
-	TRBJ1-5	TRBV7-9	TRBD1	CASRLWDREVLVNQPQHF	TGTGCCAGCAGACTTTGGGACAGGGAAGTTCTGGTGAATCAGCCCCAGCATTTT
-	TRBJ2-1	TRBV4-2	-	CASSQGAQAGDNEQFF	TGTGCCAGCAGCCAAGGGGCTCAAGCAGGTGACAATGAGCAGTTCTTC
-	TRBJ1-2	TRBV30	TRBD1	CAWDRGLNYGYTF	TGTGCCTGGGACAGGGGGCTGAACTATGGCTACACCTTC
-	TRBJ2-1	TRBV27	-	CASKRATYNEQFF	TGTGCCAGCAAGCGGGCGACCTACAATGAGCAGTTCTTC
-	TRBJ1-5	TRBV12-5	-	CASGLVKGLNQPQHF	TGTGCTAGTGGTTTGGTAAAGGGACTCAATCAGCCCCAGCATTTT
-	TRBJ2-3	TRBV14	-	CASSPQGTGTDTQYF	TGTGCCAGCAGCCCCCAGGGAACCGGCACAGATACGCAGTATTTT
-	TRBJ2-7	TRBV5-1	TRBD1	CASSDPRQGTAGEQYF	TGCGCCAGCAGCGATCCTCGACAGGGCACGGCGGGCGAGCAGTACTTC
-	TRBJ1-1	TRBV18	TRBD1	CASSRYKGAGGNTEAFF	TGTGCCAGCTCACGGTACAAGGGGGCCGGTGGGAACACTGAAGCTTTCTTT
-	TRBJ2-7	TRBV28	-	CASSFLAGASYEQYF	TGTGCCAGCAGTTTCTTGGCGGGGGCTTCCTACGAGCAGTACTTC
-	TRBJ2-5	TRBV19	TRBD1	CASSRTGVPVETQYF	TGTGCCAGTAGTAGAACAGGGGTCCCTGTGGAGACCCAGTACTTC
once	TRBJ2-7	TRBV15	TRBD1	CATSRDAGGYEQYF	TGTGCCACCAGCAGAGATGCAGGGGGCTACGAGCAGTACTTC
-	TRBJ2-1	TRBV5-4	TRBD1	CASNRQGAYNEQFF	TGTGCCAGCAACAGACAGGGCGCCTACAATGAGCAGTTCTTC
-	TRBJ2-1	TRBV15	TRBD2	CATSRSSGPYNEQFF	TGTGCCACCAGCAGATCTAGCGGGCCTTACAATGAGCAGTTCTTC
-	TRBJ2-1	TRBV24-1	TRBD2	CATSDAGGLNEQFF	TGTGCCACCAGTGATGCGGGGGGCCTGAATGAGCAGTTCTTC
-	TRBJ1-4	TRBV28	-	CASSFGPSTNEKLFF	TGTGCCAGCAGTTTTGGGCCCTCAACTAATGAAAAACTGTTTTTT
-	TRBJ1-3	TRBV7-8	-	CASSLMGLSGNTIYF	TGTGCCAGCAGCTTAATGGGACTGTCTGGAAACACCATATATTTT
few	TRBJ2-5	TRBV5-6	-	CASSRGGETQYF	TGTGCCAGCAGCCGGGGAGGAGAGACCCAGTACTTC
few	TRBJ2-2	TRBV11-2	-	CASSLPGGTGELFF	TGTGCCAGCAGCTTGCCAGGGGGGACCGGGGAGCTGTTTTTT
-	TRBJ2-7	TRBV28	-	CASSLLGAAYEQYF	TGTGCCAGCAGTTTATTGGGGGCGGCCTACGAGCAGTACTTC
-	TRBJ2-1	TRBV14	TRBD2	CASSQDRWVAGLFF	TGTGCCAGCAGCCAAGATCGTTGGGTAGCGGGACTGTTCTTC
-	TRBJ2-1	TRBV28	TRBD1	CASTGGTGRNEQFF	TGTGCCAGCACCGGGGGGACAGGGCGAAATGAGCAGTTCTTC
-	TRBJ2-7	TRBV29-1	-	CSVFGGREQYF	TGCAGCGTCTTCGGGGGACGCGAGCAGTACTTC
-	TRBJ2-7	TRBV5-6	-	CASSVTPDAYEQYF	TGTGCCAGCAGCGTTACCCCTGATGCGTACGAGCAGTACTTC
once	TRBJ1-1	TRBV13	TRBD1	CASSLATGQGAATEAFF	TGTGCCAGCAGCTTAGCCACGGGACAGGGGGCGGCCACTGAAGCTTTCTTT
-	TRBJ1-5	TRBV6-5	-	CASRFSLSQDQPQHF	TGTGCCAGCAGGTTTTCGTTGAGTCAGGATCAGCCCCAGCATTTT
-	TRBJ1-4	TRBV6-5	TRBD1	CASITGDANEKLFF	TGTGCCAGCATCACAGGGGACGCTAATGAAAAACTGTTTTTT
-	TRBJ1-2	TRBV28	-	CASSPVGYGYTF	TGTGCCAGCAGTCCTGTCGGCTATGGCTACACCTTC
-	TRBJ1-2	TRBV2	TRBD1	CASSGGLRGYTF	TGTGCCAGCTCAGGGGGCCTACGAGGCTACACCTTC
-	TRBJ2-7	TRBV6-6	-	CASSERDSRYF	TGTGCCAGCAGTGAACGGGACTCGCGGTACTTC
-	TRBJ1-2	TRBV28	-	CASSLTGEDGVNYGYTF	TGTGCCAGCAGTTTAACGGGGGAGGATGGCGTTAACTATGGCTACACCTTC